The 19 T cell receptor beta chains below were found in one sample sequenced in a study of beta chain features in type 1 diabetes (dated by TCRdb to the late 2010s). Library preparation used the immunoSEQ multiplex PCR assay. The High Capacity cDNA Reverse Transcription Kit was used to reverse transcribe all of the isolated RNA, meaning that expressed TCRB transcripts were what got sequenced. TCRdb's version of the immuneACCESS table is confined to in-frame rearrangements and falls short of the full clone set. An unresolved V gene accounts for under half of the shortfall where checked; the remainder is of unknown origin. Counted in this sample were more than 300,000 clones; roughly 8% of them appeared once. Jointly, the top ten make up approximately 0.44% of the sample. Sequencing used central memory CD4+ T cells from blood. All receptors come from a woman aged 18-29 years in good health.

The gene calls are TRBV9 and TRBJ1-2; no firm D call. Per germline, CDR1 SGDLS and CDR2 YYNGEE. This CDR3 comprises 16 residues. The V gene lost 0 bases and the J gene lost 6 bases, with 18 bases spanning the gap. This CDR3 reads CASSVDFEPRADGYTF. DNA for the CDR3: TGTGCCAGCAGCGTAGATTTTGAACCGAGGGCGGATGGCTACACCTTC.

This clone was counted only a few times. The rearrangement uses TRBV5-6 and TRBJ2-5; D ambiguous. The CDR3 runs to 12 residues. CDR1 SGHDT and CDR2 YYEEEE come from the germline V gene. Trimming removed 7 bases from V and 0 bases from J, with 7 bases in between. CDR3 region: CASGSYQETQYF. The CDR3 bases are TGTGCCAGCGGGTCGTACCAAGAGACCCAGTACTTC.

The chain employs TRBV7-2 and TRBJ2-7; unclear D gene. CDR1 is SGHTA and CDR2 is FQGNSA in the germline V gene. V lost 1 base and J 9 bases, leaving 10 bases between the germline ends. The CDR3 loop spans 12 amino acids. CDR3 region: CASSLVWYSQYF. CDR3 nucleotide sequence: TGTGCCAGCAGCTTAGTGTGGTACTCGCAGTACTTC.

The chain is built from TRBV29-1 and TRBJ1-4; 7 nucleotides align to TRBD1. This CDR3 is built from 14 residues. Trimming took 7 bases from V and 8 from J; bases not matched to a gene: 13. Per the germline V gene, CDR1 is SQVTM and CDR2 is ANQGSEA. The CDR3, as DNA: TGCAGCGCTACCGCCGGGACAGCGGGGGAAAAACTGTTTTTT. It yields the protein CSATAGTAGEKLFF.

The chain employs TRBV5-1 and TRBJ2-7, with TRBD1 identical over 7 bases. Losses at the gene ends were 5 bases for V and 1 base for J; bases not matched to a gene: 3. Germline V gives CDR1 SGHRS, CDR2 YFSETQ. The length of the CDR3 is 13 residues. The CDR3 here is CASRQDRSYEQYF. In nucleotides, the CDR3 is TGCGCCAGCAGACAGGACAGGTCCTACGAGCAGTACTTC. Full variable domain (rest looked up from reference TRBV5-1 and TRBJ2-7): KAGVTQTPRYLIKTRGQQVTLSCSPISGHRSVSWYQQTPGQGLQFLFEYFSETQRNKGNFPGRFSGRQFSNSRSEMNVSTLELGDSALYLCASRQDRSYEQYFGPGTRLTVT.

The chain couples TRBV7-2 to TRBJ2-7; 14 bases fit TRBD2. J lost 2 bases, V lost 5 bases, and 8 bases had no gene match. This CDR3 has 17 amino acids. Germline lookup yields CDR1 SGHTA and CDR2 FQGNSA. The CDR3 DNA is TGTGCCAGCAGCCCGACTAGCGGGAGGGCCCCCCCCTACGAGCAGTACTTC. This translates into CASSPTSGRAPPYEQYF.

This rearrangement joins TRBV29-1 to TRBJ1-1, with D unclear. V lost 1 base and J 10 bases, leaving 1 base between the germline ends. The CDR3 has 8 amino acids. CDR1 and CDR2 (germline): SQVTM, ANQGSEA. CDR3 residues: CSVEGAFF. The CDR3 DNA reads TGCAGCGTTGAAGGAGCTTTCTTT. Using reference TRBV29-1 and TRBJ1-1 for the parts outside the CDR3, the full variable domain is SAVISQKPSRDICQRGTSLTIQCQVDSQVTMMFWYRQQPGQSLTLIATANQGSEATYESGFVIDKFPISRPNLTFSTLTVSNMSPEDSSIYLCSVEGAFFGQGTRLTVV.

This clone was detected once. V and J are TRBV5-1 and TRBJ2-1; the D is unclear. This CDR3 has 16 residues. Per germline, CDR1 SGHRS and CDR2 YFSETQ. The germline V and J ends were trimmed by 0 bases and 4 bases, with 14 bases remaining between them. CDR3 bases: TGCGCCAGCAGCTTGGCCACTCTGGGTAATTACAATGAGCAGTTCTTC. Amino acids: CASSLATLGNYNEQFF.

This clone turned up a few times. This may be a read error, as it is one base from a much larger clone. CDR3 nucleotide sequence: TGTGCCAGCAGTTTGAACAGGGGTCCCTACGAGCGGTACTTC. This translates into CASSLNRGPYERYF. J is TRBJ2-7 and V is TRBV2; TRBD1 matches at 7 bases. CDR3 length: 14 amino acids. CDR1 SNHLY and CDR2 FYNNEI come from the germline V gene.

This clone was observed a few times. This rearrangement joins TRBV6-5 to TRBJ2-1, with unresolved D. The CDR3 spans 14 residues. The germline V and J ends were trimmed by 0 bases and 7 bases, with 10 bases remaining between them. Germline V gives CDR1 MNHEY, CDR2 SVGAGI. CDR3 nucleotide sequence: TGTGCCAGCAGTTACTCTTTTAGCCGAAATGAGCAGTTCTTC. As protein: CASSYSFSRNEQFF.

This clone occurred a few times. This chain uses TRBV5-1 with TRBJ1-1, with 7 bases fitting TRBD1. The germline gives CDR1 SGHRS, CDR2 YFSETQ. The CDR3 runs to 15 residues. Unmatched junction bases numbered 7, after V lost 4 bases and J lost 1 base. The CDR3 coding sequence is TGCGCCAGCAGCCAGGGGACAGCAAAGAACACTGAAGCTTTCTTT. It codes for CASSQGTAKNTEAFF. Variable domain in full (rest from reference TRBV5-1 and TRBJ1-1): KAGVTQTPRYLIKTRGQQVTLSCSPISGHRSVSWYQQTPGQGLQFLFEYFSETQRNKGNFPGRFSGRQFSNSRSEMNVSTLELGDSALYLCASSQGTAKNTEAFFGQGTRLTVV.

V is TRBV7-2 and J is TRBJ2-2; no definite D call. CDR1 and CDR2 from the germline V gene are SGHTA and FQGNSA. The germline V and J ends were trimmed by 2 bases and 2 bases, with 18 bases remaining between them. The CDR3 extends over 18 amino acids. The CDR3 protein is CASSLYLIPDYNTGELFF. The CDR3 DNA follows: TGTGCCAGCAGCTTATATCTTATACCGGATTACAACACCGGGGAGCTGTTTTTT.

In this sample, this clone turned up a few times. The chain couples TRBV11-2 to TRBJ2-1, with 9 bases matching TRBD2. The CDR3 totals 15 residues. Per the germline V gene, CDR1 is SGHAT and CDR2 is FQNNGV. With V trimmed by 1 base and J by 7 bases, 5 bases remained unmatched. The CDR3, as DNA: TGTGCCAGCAGCTTAGGCGGGAGGGCCGGTAATGAGCAGTTCTTC. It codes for CASSLGGRAGNEQFF.

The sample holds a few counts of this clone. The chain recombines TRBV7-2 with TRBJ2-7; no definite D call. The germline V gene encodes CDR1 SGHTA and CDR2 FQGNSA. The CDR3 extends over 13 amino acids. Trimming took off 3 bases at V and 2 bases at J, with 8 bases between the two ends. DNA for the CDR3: TGTGCCAGCAGCTTCTCTAGGACCTACGAGCAGTACTTC. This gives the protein CASSFSRTYEQYF.

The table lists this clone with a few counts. The CDR3 loop reads CASRSQGATFNEQFF. The CDR3 nucleotides read TGTGCCAGCAGGAGTCAGGGGGCTACGTTCAATGAGCAGTTCTTC. The rearrangement uses TRBV28 and TRBJ2-1, with 8 bases that match TRBD1. V was clipped by 6 bases and J by 6 bases; unmatched bases: 10. The V gene's germline CDR1 is MDHEN and CDR2 SYDVKM. The CDR3 is 15 residues long. Drawing the rest from reference TRBV28 and TRBJ2-1, the complete variable domain is DVKVTQSSRYLVKRTGEKVFLECVQDMDHENMFWYRQDPGLGLRLIYFSYDVKMKEKGDIPEGYSVSREKKERFSLILESASTNQTSMYLCASRSQGATFNEQFFGPGTRLTVL.

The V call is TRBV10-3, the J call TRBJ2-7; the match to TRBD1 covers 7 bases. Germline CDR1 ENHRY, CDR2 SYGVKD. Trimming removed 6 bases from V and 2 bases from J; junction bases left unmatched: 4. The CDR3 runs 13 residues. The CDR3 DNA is TGTGCCATCAGCCGGGACAGAGCCTACGAGCAGTACTTC. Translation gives CAISRDRAYEQYF.

The DNA of the CDR3 is TGTGCCAGCAGCTCTAATATGAACACTGAAGCTTTCTTT. It codes for CASSSNMNTEAFF. The chain couples TRBV7-3 to TRBJ1-1; D remains ambiguous. The CDR3 totals 13 residues. V was trimmed by 4 bases and J by 0 bases, leaving 6 bases between them. The germline V gene has CDR1 SGHTA and CDR2 FQGTGA.

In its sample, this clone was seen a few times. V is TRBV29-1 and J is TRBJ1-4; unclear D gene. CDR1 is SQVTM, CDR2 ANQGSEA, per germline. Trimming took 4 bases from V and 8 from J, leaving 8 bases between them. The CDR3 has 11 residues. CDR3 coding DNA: TGCAGCGTTGCTTTTTTGGAAAAACTGTTTTTT. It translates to CSVAFLEKLFF.

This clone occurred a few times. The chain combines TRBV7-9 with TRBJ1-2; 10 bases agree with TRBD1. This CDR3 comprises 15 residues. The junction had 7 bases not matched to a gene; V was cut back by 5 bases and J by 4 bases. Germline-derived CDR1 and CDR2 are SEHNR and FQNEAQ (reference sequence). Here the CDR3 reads CASSPKGQGSYGYTF. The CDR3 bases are TGTGCCAGCAGCCCCAAGGGACAGGGGTCCTATGGCTACACCTTC.